This T cell receptor (beta chain) was captured in a study of blood T cell repertoires in COVID-19. Study-wide background: The United States, Italy and Spain supplied acute and convalescent COVID-19 samples. PBMCs, B-cell-depleted T cells, or T cells were the source of the cDNA or gDNA that made up the material.

Germline loops: CDR1 MNHEY, CDR2 SVGAGI. V shed 7 bases and J shed 6 bases, with 21 bases lying between them. The CDR3 consists of 15 residues. As handled by the study authors: Using reference gene primer amplification, nucleated cell counts were estimated. Here immunoSEQ multiplex PCR was the method, and the copy in TCRdb shows in-frame clones only, minus some. V and J calls and clone size are as listed in that table; D and trimming were resolved from the DNA. In the table there are about 87,000 clones, approximately 75% of which are singletons. Sequencing used peripheral blood. V is TRBV6-5 and J is TRBJ1-2, with D maybe TRBD1 (5 bases). The receptor was derived from a woman aged 50 to 65 with acute or convalescent COVID-19. CDR3 in amino acids: CASTRNHQTAHGYTF. CDR3 bases: TGTGCCAGCACCCGAAACCACCAGACAGCTCATGGCTACACCTTC.